This entry lists 28 T cell receptor beta chains sequenced from one sample in a study of TIL therapy for anti-PD-1-resistant metastatic lung cancer. The libraries were made with immunoSEQ v3. Measured with immunoSEQ multiplex PCR; TCRdb has only the in-frame clones, and not every one. The sample records about 95,000 clones, under 70% being singletons. Time point indicated: pre-treatment sample, taken before nivolumab and TIL therapy. The tumor samples were excised metastases, mostly pleural nodules or supraclavicular lymph nodes. The starting material was tumor tissue, obtained at baseline. The receptors here all came from a person aged 25-85 years with non-small cell lung cancer.

The chain recombines TRBV7-7 with TRBJ2-2; 9 nucleotides match TRBD1. The V and J ends lost 5 bases and 2 bases, in that order; junction bases with no gene match: 12. The CDR3 runs 18 residues. Germline CDR1 and CDR2: SSHAT and FNYEAQ (reference sequence). This CDR3 is CASSLLRPGQGNTGELFF. The CDR3 nucleotides read TGTGCCAGCAGCCTCCTACGACCGGGACAGGGAAACACCGGGGAGCTGTTTTTT.

The gene calls are TRBV11-2 and TRBJ2-1; 9 bases align to TRBD1. V lost 0 bases and J lost 4; bases outside the gene matches: 4. Per germline, CDR1 SGHAT and CDR2 FQNNGV. This CDR3 is built from 16 residues. The CDR3 DNA is TGTGCCAGCAGCTTAGAGGGACAGGGATGGTACAATGAGCAGTTCTTC. This translates into CASSLEGQGWYNEQFF.

The sample holds a few counts of this clone. The chain couples TRBV2 to TRBJ1-5; D unresolved. The V gene lost 2 bases and the J gene lost 3 bases, with 17 bases spanning the gap. The length of the CDR3 is 17 residues. Germline CDR1 is SNHLY and CDR2 is FYNNEI. CDR3 coding DNA: TGTGCCAGCAGTGAACTTCTGGAGATTGGAGACAATCAGCCCCAGCATTTT. This translates into CASSELLEIGDNQPQHF.

The chain is built from TRBV7-2 and TRBJ2-5, with a weak D call TRBD2 (5 bases). Per germline, CDR1 SGHTA and CDR2 FQGNSA. Trimming cost V 3 bases and J 9 bases, with 17 bases left between them. CDR3 length equals 14 residues. CDR3 sequence: CASSLANAPRAQYF. CDR3 nucleotide sequence: TGTGCCAGCAGCTTGGCTAATGCGCCGAGGGCCCAGTACTTC.

This rearrangement joins TRBV2 to TRBJ2-5; 14 bases line up with TRBD2. Germline trimming cut 5 bases from V and 6 bases from J; bases unmatched to any gene: 5. CDR1 SNHLY and CDR2 FYNNEI come from the germline V gene. The CDR3 loop spans 15 amino acids. The chain's CDR3 is CASSSTSGGGKTQYF. Here the CDR3 DNA reads TGTGCCAGCAGTTCGACTAGCGGGGGGGGAAAGACCCAGTACTTC. Looking up the rest from reference TRBV2 and TRBJ2-5 gives the full variable domain: EPEVTQTPSHQVTQMGQEVILRCVPISNHLYFYWYRQILGQKVEFLVSFYNNEISEKSEIFDDQFSVERPDGSNFTLKIRSTKLEDSAMYFCASSSTSGGGKTQYFGPGTRLLVL.

The chain uses TRBV7-2 and TRBJ1-3, with D unresolved. The germline V gene encodes CDR1 SGHTA and CDR2 FQGNSA. The CDR3 consists of 12 residues. Trimming removed 4 bases at V and 2 bases at J, with 3 bases between. The CDR3 bases are TGTGCCAGCAGCTCCCCTGGAAACACCATATATTTT. Its translation: CASSSPGNTIYF.

V usage is TRBV7-2 and J usage is TRBJ1-5; TRBD1 is a possible D gene (5 bases). This CDR3 has 13 amino acids. Looked up from germline, CDR1 is SGHTA and CDR2 is FQGNSA. V lost 5 bases, J lost 10 bases, and 15 bases lay in between. CDR3 sequence reads: CASSQTVSGPQHF. The CDR3 DNA reads TGTGCCAGCAGCCAGACAGTCTCAGGACCCCAGCATTTT.

The chain combines TRBV12-3 or TRBV12-4 with TRBJ1-2, with D uncertain. The V end lost 0 bases, the J end lost 2 bases, and 1 base lay between the germline ends. CDR3 length equals 12 residues. DNA for the CDR3: TGTGCCAGCAGTTTAGCGAACTATGGCTACACCTTC. Translation gives CASSLANYGYTF.

CDR3 coding DNA: TGTGCCAGCAGTGAATGGACTAGGGATGAGCAGTTCTTC. Residues: CASSEWTRDEQFF. The chain joins TRBV2 to TRBJ2-1; 7 nucleotides match TRBD2. The CDR3 contains 13 residues. Trimming at V came to 2 bases and at J to 8 bases, leaving 3 bases not matched to a gene. CDR1 is SNHLY, CDR2 FYNNEI, per germline.

V gene TRBV27 combines with J gene TRBJ1-3, with TRBD1 matching over 7 bases. This CDR3 region has 16 residues. CDR1 and CDR2 (germline): MNHEY, SMNVEV (reference sequence). The V and J ends lost 5 bases and 2 bases, in that order; junction bases with no gene match: 9. CDR3 region: CASSRGPGQTGNTIYF. The CDR3 DNA reads as TGTGCCAGCAGTCGCGGACCGGGACAGACTGGAAACACCATATATTTT.

The V gene is TRBV28, the J gene TRBJ2-2; D is possibly TRBD1 (5 bases). Germline V gene sequence: CDR1 MDHEN, CDR2 SYDVKM. Between the trimmed V and J ends, which lost 3 bases and 7 bases, there was a span of 12 bases. This CDR3 has 14 residues. CDR3 DNA: TGTGCCAGCAGTTTGTCTCAGGGTGGCGGGGAGCTGTTTTTT. Its translation: CASSLSQGGGELFF.

This sequence joins TRBV7-2 and TRBJ2-1; possible D gene TRBD2, 6 bases. Per germline, CDR1 SGHTA and CDR2 FQGNSA. V dropped 2 bases and J dropped 3 bases, with 11 bases sitting between them. The CDR3 has 15 residues. The CDR3 DNA is TGTGCCAGCAGCTTATCCCGGGACTTCTACAATGAGCAGTTCTTC. Amino acid sequence: CASSLSRDFYNEQFF.

This clone was seen a few times. The chain joins TRBV6-5 to TRBJ1-5; D call uncertain. The CDR3 extends over 12 amino acids. V lost 8 bases and J 3 bases, leaving 8 bases between the germline ends. Germline CDR1 reads MNHEY; CDR2 reads SVGAGI. CDR3 coding DNA: TGTGCCAGCTGTTTCAACAATCAGCCCCAGCATTTT. This translates into CASCFNNQPQHF.

The chain couples TRBV24-1 to TRBJ2-3; D remains unclear. Germline V gene sequence: CDR1 KGHDR, CDR2 SFDVKD. Trimming shortened V by 5 bases and J by 6 bases, and 17 bases separated the two germline ends. This CDR3 contains 15 residues. The CDR3 loop is CATSGPDGSRDTQYF. The CDR3 DNA reads as TGTGCCACCAGTGGCCCGGACGGATCAAGGGATACGCAGTATTTT.

V is TRBV12-3 or TRBV12-4 and J is TRBJ1-3, with D uncertain. V was cut by 6 bases and J by 0 bases, with 6 bases left in between. The CDR3 sequence is 13 residues long. CDR3 amino acids: CASSPSSGNTIYF. CDR3 DNA sequence: TGTGCCAGCAGCCCTAGCTCTGGAAACACCATATATTTT.

This clone has just a few counts. The junction departs from germline at one end; a sequencing error may be responsible. The CDR3 nucleotides are TGTGCCAGCTCCCCACAGGGGCGGGGGACCTACGAGCAGTACTTC. This translates into CASSPQGRGTYEQYF. The J gene is TRBJ2-7, the V gene TRBV18, with D possibly being TRBD1 or TRBD2 (7 bases each). From germline, CDR1 is KGHSH and CDR2 LQKENI. The CDR3 sequence is 15 residues long.

The rearrangement joins TRBV7-8 to TRBJ2-1; 11 positions agree with TRBD2. V gave up 0 bases and J gave up 4 bases; unmatched junction bases: 8. This CDR3 region has 18 residues. In germline, CDR1 is SGHVS, CDR2 FQNEAQ. CDR3 loop: CASSLAYGTSGGYNEQFF. Here the CDR3 DNA reads TGTGCCAGCAGCTTAGCGTATGGAACTAGCGGGGGATACAATGAGCAGTTCTTC. Filled out from reference TRBV7-8 and TRBJ2-1, the complete variable domain reads GAGVSQSPRYKVAKRGQDVALRCDPISGHVSLFWYQQALGQGPEFLTYFQNEAQLDKSGLPSDRFFAERPEGSVSTLKIQRTQQEDSAVYLCASSLAYGTSGGYNEQFFGPGTRLTVL.

V usage is TRBV6-2 or TRBV6-3 and J usage is TRBJ2-4; D gene uncertain. CDR1 is MNHEY and CDR2 is SVGEGT in the germline V gene. The CDR3 sequence is 18 residues long. V lost 0 bases, J lost 3 bases, and 18 bases lay in between. The CDR3 is CASSYSNARWIDKNIQYF. CDR3 in DNA: TGTGCCAGCAGTTACTCGAACGCCCGATGGATTGACAAAAACATTCAGTACTTC.

The V call is TRBV6-1, the J call TRBJ1-6; D gene unclear. CDR3 length: 17 amino acids. Looked up from germline, CDR1 is MNHNS and CDR2 is SASEGT. Trimming stripped 0 bases from V and 7 bases from J, with 16 bases between. CDR3 loop: CASSEATTSPGNSPLHF. DNA for the CDR3: TGTGCCAGCAGTGAAGCCACCACTTCCCCCGGCAATTCACCCCTCCACTTT.

The chain joins TRBV19 to TRBJ2-3, with D possibly being TRBD1 (5 bases). CDR1 is LNHDA, CDR2 SQIVND, per germline (reference sequence). CDR3 size: 15 residues. The V end lost 1 base, the J end lost 0 bases, and 8 bases lay between the germline ends. The CDR3 nucleotides are TGTGCCAGTAGTATAGGTCAGGGCAGCACAGATACGCAGTATTTT. Its protein is CASSIGQGSTDTQYF. Variable domain in full (rest from reference TRBV19 and TRBJ2-3): DGGITQSPKYLFRKEGQNVTLSCEQNLNHDAMYWYRQDPGQGLRLIYYSQIVNDFQKGDIAEGYSVSREKKESFPLTVTSAQKNPTAFYLCASSIGQGSTDTQYFGPGTRLTVL.

The chain uses TRBV6-5 and TRBJ1-5; 9 nucleotides align to TRBD1. V gave up 7 bases and J gave up 4 bases; unmatched junction bases: 8. Germline values: CDR1 MNHEY, CDR2 SVGAGI. The CDR3 is made up of 15 amino acids. This CDR3 is CASKLQQGANQPQHF. The CDR3 DNA is TGTGCCAGCAAGTTACAACAGGGGGCAAATCAGCCCCAGCATTTT.

This chain links TRBV23-1 with TRBJ2-1; 9 bases are shared with TRBD1. TRBV23-1 is labeled an ORF, and its function is uncertain. Trimming cost V 4 bases and J 6 bases; bases outside gene matches: 13. This CDR3 has 17 residues. CDR3 sequence: CASSPPNLDRGGNEQFF. The CDR3 DNA is TGCGCCAGCAGTCCCCCCAACTTGGACAGGGGCGGCAATGAGCAGTTCTTC.

This clone has only one observation. This chain joins TRBV11-2 and TRBJ2-7; tentatively, D is TRBD2 (5 bases). Germline-derived CDR1 and CDR2 are SGHAT and FQNNGV. This CDR3 comprises 16 residues. Trimming removed 0 bases from V and 3 bases from J, with 15 bases in between. For the CDR3, the DNA is TGTGCCAGCAGCTTAGAAGAGGGCGGAGGTCTCTACGAGCAGTACTTC. The encoded protein is CASSLEEGGGLYEQYF.

This clone was counted many times. The chain links TRBV5-6 to TRBJ2-7; D possibly matches TRBD1 or TRBD2 (5 bases each). Germline V gene sequence: CDR1 SGHDT, CDR2 YYEEEE. Trimming removed 0 bases from V and 5 bases from J, with 12 bases in between. This CDR3 region has 14 residues. The CDR3 region has the DNA TGTGCCAGCAGCTTGGATTGGGGGAACGACGAGCAGTACTTC. Its protein is CASSLDWGNDEQYF. The full variable domain, rest sourced from reference TRBV5-6 and TRBJ2-7, is DAGVTQSPTHLIKTRGQQVTLRCSPKSGHDTVSWYQQALGQGPQFIFQYYEEEERQRGNFPDRFSGHQFPNYSSELNVNALLLGDSALYLCASSLDWGNDEQYFGPGTRLTVT.

V and J are TRBV19 and TRBJ1-5; D is unresolved. The CDR3 is 16 amino acids. With 7 bases removed from V and 5 bases from J, the gap between germline ends came to 21 bases. Germline V gene data show CDR1 as LNHDA and CDR2 as SQIVND (reference sequence). CDR3 sequence reads: CASTNNGGRLDQPQHF. In nucleotides, the CDR3 is TGTGCCAGTACCAATAATGGCGGCAGACTGGATCAGCCCCAGCATTTT.

This clone was recorded a few times. The CDR3 DNA sequence: TGTGCCAGCAGCGTAGCACAGCCTAATTCACCCCTCCACTTT. Translating it yields CASSVAQPNSPLHF. This chain joins TRBV9 and TRBJ1-6; D is undetermined. Between the trimmed V and J ends, which lost 0 bases and 6 bases, there was a span of 7 bases. From germline, CDR1 is SGDLS and CDR2 YYNGEE. CDR3 length equals 14 residues.

This clone was observed a single time. This chain uses TRBV7-9 with TRBJ2-1; D is ambiguous. CDR3 length equals 12 residues. Germline CDR1 is SEHNR and CDR2 is FQNEAQ (reference sequence). The V and J ends lost 4 bases and 7 bases respectively, with 8 bases between them. CDR3 protein: CASSSHENEQFF. Written as DNA, the CDR3 is TGTGCCAGCAGCTCCCATGAGAATGAGCAGTTCTTC.

This rearrangement joins TRBV6-6 to TRBJ2-7, with D perhaps matching TRBD1 (5 bases). Germline V gives CDR1 MNHNY, CDR2 SVGAGI (reference sequence). The CDR3 consists of 14 residues. V gave up 0 bases and J gave up 4 bases, with 10 bases separating them. DNA of the CDR3: TGTGCCAGCAGTTACTCACAGGTTTGGTACGAGCAGTACTTC. Its translation is CASSYSQVWYEQYF.